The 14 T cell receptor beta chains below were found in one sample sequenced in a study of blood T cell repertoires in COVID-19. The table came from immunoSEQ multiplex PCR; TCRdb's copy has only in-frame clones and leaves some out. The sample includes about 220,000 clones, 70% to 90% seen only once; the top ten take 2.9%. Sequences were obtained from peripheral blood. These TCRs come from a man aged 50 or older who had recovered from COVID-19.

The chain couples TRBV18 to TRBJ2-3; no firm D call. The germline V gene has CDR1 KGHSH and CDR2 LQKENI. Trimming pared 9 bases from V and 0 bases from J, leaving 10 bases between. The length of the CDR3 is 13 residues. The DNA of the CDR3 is TGTGCCAGTGACTCAAGGAGCACAGATACGCAGTATTTT. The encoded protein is CASDSRSTDTQYF.

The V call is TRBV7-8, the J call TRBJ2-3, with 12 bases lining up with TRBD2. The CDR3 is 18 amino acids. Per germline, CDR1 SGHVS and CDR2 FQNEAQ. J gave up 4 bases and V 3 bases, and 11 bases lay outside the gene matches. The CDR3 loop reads CASSLIQRLAGVSDTQYF. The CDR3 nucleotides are TGTGCCAGCAGCTTGATTCAGCGACTAGCGGGAGTTTCAGATACGCAGTATTTT.

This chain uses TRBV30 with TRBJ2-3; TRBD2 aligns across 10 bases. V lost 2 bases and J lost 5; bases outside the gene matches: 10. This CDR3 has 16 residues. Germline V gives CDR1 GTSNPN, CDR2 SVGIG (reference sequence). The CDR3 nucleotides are TGTGCCTGGAGTAGGGGAGCGGGAGGGCGGAGAGATACGCAGTATTTT. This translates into CAWSRGAGGRRDTQYF.

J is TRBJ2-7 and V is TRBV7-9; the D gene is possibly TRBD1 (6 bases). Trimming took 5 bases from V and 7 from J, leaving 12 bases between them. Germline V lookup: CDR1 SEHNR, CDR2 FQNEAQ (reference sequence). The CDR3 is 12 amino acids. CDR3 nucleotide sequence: TGTGCCAGCAGCCGGGACACCGCAGAGCAGTACTTC. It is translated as CASSRDTAEQYF. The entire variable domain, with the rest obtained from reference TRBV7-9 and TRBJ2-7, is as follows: DTGVSQNPRHKITKRGQNVTFRCDPISEHNRLYWYRQTLGQGPEFLTYFQNEAQLEKSRLLSDRFSAERPKGSFSTLEIQRTEQGDSAMYLCASSRDTAEQYFGPGTRLTVT.

CDR3 residues: CASSYSGIRQGNEQFF. CDR3 bases: TGTGCCAGCAGTTACTCAGGGATAAGGCAGGGCAATGAGCAGTTCTTC. This rearrangement joins TRBV6-2 or TRBV6-3 to TRBJ2-1, with D perhaps TRBD1 (5 bases). Germline CDR1 MNHEY, CDR2 SVGEGT. The CDR3 loop spans 16 amino acids. V was clipped by 0 bases and J by 6 bases, with 15 bases between them.

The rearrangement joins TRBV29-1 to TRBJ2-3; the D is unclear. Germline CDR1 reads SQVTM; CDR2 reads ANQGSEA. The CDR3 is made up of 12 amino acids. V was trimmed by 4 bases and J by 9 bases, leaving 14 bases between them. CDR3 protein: CSVGEGGDTQYF. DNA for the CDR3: TGCAGCGTTGGAGAAGGCGGAGACACGCAGTATTTT.

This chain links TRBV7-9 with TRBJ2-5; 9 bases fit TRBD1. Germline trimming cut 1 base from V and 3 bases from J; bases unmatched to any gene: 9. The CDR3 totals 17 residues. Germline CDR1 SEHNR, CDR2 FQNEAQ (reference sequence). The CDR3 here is CASSLGGQGSKKETQYF. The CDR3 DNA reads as TGTGCCAGCAGCTTAGGGGGACAGGGCTCCAAGAAAGAGACCCAGTACTTC.

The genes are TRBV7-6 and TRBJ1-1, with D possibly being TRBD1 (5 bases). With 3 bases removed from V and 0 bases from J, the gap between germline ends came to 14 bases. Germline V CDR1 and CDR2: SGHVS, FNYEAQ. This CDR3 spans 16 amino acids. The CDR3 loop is CASSFVQVSMNTEAFF. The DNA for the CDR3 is TGTGCCAGCAGCTTTGTACAGGTGTCTATGAACACTGAAGCTTTCTTT.

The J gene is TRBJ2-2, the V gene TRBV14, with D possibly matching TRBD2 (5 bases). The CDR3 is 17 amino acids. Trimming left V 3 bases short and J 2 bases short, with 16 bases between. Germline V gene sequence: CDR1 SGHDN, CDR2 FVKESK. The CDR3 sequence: CASSHQAIAYNTGELFF. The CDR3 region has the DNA TGTGCCAGCAGCCATCAGGCCATAGCGTATAACACCGGGGAGCTGTTTTTT.

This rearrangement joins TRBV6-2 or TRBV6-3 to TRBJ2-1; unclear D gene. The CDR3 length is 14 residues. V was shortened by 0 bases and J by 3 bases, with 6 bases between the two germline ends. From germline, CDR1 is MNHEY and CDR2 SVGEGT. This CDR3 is CASSYSNSYNEQFF. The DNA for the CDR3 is TGTGCCAGCAGTTACTCTAACAGCTACAATGAGCAGTTCTTC.

The CDR3 DNA sequence: TGTGCCAGCTCATTACAGGGGTCGGAGACCCAGTACTTC. It yields the protein CASSLQGSETQYF. This chain links TRBV18 with TRBJ2-5; 7 bases align to TRBD1. Unmatched junction bases numbered 5, after V lost 5 bases and J lost 5 bases. The CDR3 is 13 residues long. The germline V gene encodes CDR1 KGHSH and CDR2 LQKENI. Variable domain in full (rest from reference TRBV18 and TRBJ2-5): NAGVMQNPRHLVRRRGQEARLRCSPMKGHSHVYWYRQLPEEGLKFMVYLQKENIIDESGMPKERFSAEFPKEGPSILRIQQVVRGDSAAYFCASSLQGSETQYFGPGTRLLVL.

The CDR3 DNA reads as TGTGCCAGTAGCGAGGGGGGGTCCTATCAGCCCCAGCATTTT. This sequence encodes CASSEGGSYQPQHF. The chain recombines TRBV19 with TRBJ1-5; a weak D match, TRBD1 (6 bases). Trimming stripped 6 bases from V and 5 bases from J, with 14 bases between. The CDR3 contains 14 residues. Germline CDR1 is LNHDA and CDR2 is SQIVND (reference sequence).

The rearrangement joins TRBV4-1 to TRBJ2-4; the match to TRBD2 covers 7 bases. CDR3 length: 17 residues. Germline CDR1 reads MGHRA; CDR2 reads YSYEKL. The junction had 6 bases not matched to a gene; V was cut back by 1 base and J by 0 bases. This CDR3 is CASSQVHLAVAKNIQYF. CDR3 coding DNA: TGCGCCAGCAGCCAAGTCCATCTAGCGGTAGCCAAAAACATTCAGTACTTC.

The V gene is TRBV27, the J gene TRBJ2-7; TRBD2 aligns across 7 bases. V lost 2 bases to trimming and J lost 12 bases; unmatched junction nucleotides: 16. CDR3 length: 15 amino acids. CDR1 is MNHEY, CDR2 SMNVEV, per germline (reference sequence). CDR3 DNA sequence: TGTGCCAGCAGTTTAGGGGGGTCGACTAGCCGACTGTTGTACTTC. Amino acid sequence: CASSLGGSTSRLLYF.